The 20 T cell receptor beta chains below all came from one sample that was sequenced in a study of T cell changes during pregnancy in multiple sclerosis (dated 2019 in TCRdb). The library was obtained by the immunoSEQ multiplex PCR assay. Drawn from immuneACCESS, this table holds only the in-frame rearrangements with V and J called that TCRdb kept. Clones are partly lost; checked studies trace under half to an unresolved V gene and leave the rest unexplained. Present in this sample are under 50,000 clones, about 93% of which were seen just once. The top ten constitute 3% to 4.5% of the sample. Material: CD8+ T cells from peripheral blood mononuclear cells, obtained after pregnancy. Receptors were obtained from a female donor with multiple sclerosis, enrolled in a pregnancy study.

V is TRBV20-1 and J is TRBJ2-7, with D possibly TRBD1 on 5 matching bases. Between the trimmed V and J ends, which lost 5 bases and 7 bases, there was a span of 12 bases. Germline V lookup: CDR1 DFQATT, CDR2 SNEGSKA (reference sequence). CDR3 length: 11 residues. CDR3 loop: CSAQGSREQYF. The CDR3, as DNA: TGCAGTGCTCAGGGATCGCGGGAGCAGTACTTC.

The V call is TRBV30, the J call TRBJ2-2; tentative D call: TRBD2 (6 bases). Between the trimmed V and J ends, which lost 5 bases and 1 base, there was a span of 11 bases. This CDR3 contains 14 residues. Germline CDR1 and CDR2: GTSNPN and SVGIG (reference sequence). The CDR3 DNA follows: TGTGCCTGGGACACGGGAGTGAACACCGGGGAGCTGTTTTTT. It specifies CAWDTGVNTGELFF.

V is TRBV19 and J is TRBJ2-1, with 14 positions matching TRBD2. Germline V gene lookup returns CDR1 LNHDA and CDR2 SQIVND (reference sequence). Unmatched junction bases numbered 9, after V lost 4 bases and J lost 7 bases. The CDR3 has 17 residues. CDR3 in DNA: TGTGCCAGTAGTAGGACGGGACTAGCGGGAGTTGAAAATGAGCAGTTCTTC. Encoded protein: CASSRTGLAGVENEQFF.

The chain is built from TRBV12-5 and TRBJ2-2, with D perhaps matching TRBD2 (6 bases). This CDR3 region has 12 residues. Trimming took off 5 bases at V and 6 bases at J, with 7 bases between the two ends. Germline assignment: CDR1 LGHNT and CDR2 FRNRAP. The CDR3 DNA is TGTGCTAGTGGTCCTAGCGCCGGGGAGCTGTTTTTT. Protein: CASGPSAGELFF.

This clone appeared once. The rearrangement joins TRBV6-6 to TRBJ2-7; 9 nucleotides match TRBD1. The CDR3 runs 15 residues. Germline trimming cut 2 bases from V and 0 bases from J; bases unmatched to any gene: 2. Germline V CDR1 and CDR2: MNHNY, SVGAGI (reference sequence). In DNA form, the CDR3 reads TGTGCCAGCAGTTACGACAGGGGGTCCTCCTACGAGCAGTACTTC. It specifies CASSYDRGSSYEQYF.

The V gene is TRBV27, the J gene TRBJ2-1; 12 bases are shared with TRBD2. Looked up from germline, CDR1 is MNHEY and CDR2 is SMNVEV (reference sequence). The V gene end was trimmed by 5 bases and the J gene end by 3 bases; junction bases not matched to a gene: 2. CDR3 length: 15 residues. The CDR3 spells CASSLAGGLYNEQFF. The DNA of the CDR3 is TGTGCCAGCAGTCTAGCGGGAGGGCTCTACAATGAGCAGTTCTTC.

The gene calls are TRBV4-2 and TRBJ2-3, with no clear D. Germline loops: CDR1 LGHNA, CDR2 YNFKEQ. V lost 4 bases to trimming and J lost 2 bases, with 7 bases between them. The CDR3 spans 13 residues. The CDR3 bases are TGTGCCAGCAGCCTAACTGCCACAGATACGCAGTATTTT. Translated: CASSLTATDTQYF.

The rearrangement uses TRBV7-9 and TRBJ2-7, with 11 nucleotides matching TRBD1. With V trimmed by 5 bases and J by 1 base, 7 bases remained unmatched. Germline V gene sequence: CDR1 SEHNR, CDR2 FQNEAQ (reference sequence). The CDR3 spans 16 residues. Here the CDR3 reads CASSTRGTGGSYEQYF. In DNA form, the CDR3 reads TGTGCCAGCAGCACGAGGGGGACAGGGGGTTCCTACGAGCAGTACTTC.

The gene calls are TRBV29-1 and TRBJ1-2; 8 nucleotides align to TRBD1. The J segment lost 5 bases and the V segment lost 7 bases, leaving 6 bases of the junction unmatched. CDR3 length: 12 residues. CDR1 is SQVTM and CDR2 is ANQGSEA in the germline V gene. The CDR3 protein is CSARDRGYGYTF. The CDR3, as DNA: TGCAGCGCCCGAGACAGGGGATATGGCTACACCTTC.

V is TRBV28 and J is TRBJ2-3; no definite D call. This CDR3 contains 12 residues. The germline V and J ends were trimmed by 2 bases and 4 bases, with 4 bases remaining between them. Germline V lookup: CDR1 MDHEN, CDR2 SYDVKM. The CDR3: CASSLGPDTQYF. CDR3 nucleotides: TGTGCCAGCAGTTTAGGGCCAGATACGCAGTATTTT.

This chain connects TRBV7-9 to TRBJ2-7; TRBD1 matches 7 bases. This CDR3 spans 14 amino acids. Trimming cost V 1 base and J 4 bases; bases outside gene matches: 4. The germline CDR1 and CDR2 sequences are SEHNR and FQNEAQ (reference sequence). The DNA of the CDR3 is TGTGCCAGCAGCTTAGTCGACAGGGAATACGAGCAGTACTTC. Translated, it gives CASSLVDREYEQYF.

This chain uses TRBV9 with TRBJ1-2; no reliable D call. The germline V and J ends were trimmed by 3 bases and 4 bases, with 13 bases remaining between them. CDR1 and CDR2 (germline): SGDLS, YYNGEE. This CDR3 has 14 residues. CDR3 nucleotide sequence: TGTGCCAGCAGCGGACGGAGGGTAGGCTATGGCTACACCTTC. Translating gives CASSGRRVGYGYTF.

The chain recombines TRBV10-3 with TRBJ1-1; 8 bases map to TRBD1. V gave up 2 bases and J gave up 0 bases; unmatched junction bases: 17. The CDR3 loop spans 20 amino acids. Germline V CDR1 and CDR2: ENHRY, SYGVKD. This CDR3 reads CAISEAGKQGVKGMNTEAFF. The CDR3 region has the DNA TGTGCCATCAGTGAGGCGGGTAAACAGGGGGTTAAGGGGATGAACACTGAAGCTTTCTTT.

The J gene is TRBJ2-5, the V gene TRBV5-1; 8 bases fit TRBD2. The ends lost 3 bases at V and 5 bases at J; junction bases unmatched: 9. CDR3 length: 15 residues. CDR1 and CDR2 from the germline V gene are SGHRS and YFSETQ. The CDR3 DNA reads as TGCGCCAGCAGCTCCCGGGGGGGCCGGGGGGAGACCCAGTACTTC. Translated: CASSSRGGRGETQYF.

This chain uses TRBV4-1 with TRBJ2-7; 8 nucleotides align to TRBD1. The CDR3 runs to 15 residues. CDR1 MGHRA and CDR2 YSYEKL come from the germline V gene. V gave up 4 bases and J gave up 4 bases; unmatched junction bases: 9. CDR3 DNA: TGCGCCAGCAGCCTTGGGGCAGGGGGCGTTTACGAGCAGTACTTC. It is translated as CASSLGAGGVYEQYF.

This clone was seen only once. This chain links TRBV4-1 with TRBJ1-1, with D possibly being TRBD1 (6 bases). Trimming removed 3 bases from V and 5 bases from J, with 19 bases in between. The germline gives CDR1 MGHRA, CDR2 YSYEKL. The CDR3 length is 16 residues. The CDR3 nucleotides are TGCGCCAGCAGCCAGGGTCCAGGGGTAGGGGGAACTGAAGCTTTCTTT. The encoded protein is CASSQGPGVGGTEAFF.

This CDR3 reads CASSGEWDNRYF. CDR3 DNA: TGTGCCAGCAGTGGGGAATGGGACAACCGGTACTTC. This rearrangement joins TRBV2 to TRBJ2-4; TRBD1 might be the D (6 bases). V lost 4 bases and J lost 15, with 16 bases in between. The length of the CDR3 is 12 residues. The germline CDR1 and CDR2 sequences are SNHLY and FYNNEI.

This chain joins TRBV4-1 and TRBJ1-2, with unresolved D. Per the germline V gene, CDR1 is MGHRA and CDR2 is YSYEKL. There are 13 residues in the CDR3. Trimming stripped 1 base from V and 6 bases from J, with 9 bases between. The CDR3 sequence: CASSQGVIDGYTF. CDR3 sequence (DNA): TGCGCCAGCAGCCAAGGAGTGATCGATGGCTACACCTTC.

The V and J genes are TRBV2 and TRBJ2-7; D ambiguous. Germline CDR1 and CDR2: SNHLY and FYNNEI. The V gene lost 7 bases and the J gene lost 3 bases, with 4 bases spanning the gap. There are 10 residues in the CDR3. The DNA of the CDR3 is TGTGCCAGCACGGGCTACGAGCAGTACTTC. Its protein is CASTGYEQYF.

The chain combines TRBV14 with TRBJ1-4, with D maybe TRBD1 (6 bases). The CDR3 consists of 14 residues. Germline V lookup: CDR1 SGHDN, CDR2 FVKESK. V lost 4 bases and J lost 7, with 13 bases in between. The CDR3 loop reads CASSPQGYPEKLFF. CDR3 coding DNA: TGTGCCAGCAGCCCACAGGGTTATCCTGAAAAACTGTTTTTT.